This TCR beta chain was recovered during a study of shared clonotypes between healthy human individuals (dated by TCRdb to the early 2020s). Regarding the study in general: Three men and a couple of women, aged 18 to 49 years, made up the cohort. For each donor, CD4 naive and CD4 memory were each run on three plates, CD8 naive on two plates, and CD8 memory on one plate. Blood TCR repertoires of about 5 healthy adults were deeply sequenced to estimate repertoire size and the extent of clonotype sharing between individuals. To increase sequencing depth and limit assay-specific biases, different laboratories used diverse techniques to prepare libraries and sequence TCR repertoires. Leukapheresis yielded between about 0.8 and 9.5 billion PBMCs per donor.

Turning to this clone: The clone's antigen remains unknown. Base qualities are missing; no much larger clone stands one base away.

CDR3 length: 13 amino acids, cysteine to phenylalanine. The retained sequence is limited to the CDR3, 39 bases, with the frame set at the first base. For CDR1 and CDR2, the germline V gene lists SGDLS and YYNGEE. V drops 3 bases and J drops 8 bases, leaving 14 bases in between. TCR CDR3 regions were amplified from genomic DNA by multiplex PCR using the deep immunoSEQ assay. Extracted genomic DNA from each cell subset was distributed evenly across all wells of several immunoSEQ 96-well plates, and each plate was treated as a replicate. For sorted subsets, about 200 ng genomic DNA, equal to tens of thousands of T cell genomes, was loaded into each replicate PCR. The purified libraries were quantified using a Qubit 3.0 fluorometer, sized with a Bioanalyzer 2100, and then quantified again using the KAPA Library Quantification kit. Every immunoSEQ 96-well plate was sequenced on a dedicated single-read 150-cycle Illumina NextSeq 550 flow cell. As for the original processing: The immunoSEQ output contained only junctional sequences without quality scores, so filtering could not match that applied to full-length reads. Sequences were annotated with PyIR, a Python wrapper for IgBLAST v1.9, using IMGT germline references to assign V/J genes and CDR3. Reads were removed for weak V/J assignments (E-value above 1e-6), missing CDR3, stop codons, out-of-frame junctions, or ambiguous translated residues. V3J clonotypes were defined as sequences sharing an identical inferred V gene, J gene, and CDR3 amino acid sequence. To compute the percentage overlap between repertoires, the number of shared unique clonotypes was divided by the size of the smaller repertoire. Three approaches were used to assess repertoire richness: RTK rarefaction, the Chao1 estimator, and Recon v2.1 estimates of unobserved clonotypes. OLGA was used to compute generation probabilities for all TCRbeta clonotypes that the gDNA method yielded from several donors. What TCRdb holds here is the immuneACCESS table cut down to in-frame rearrangements. Part of the clones is not present; checked against another copy, under half of the missing clones reflect an unresolved V gene, and the others are unexplained. V and J calls and clone size are copied from that table; D and trimming were computed from the DNA. This sample has over a million clones in its table, and about 84% of those were observed once. Of the sample, 0.61% is held by the ten largest clones.

The paper as a whole reports these results and caveats: Pairwise subsampling indicated that sequencing depth was expected to affect the degree of clonotype sharing among donors. Naive subsets generally had larger estimated clonotype richness than memory subsets did. Because the study included a small number of donors, the genetic and exposure-history diversity represented was limited. Compared with non-shared clonotypes, the clonotypes found in all four sorted-subset donors had higher generation probabilities. Sampling was restricted to blood, and TCR repertoires in tissue are likely to differ from TCR repertoires in blood. Sharing across a few donors was observed for roughly 5.4% of naive CD4, about 4% of naive CD8, 2.3% of memory CD4, and around 0.4% of memory CD8 clonotypes. Rarefaction of sorted-subset datasets indicated incomplete sequencing despite the large sequencing depth.

The donors were healthy, HIV-negative adults with no recently reported acute infections or vaccinations. Every donor was a Caucasian adult residing in Nashville, Tennessee, USA. CD4+ T cells were enriched through magnetic negative selection, after which naive cells were positively selected on CD45RA and the remaining negative fraction served as the memory subset. Blood was obtained by leukapheresis, after which PBMCs were separated by Ficoll-Histopaque density gradient centrifugation and cryopreserved in liquid nitrogen vapor phase. Analytical flow cytometry was used to check the purity and quantity of every magnetically sorted T cell population. Genomic DNA was isolated from each sorted fraction and quantified by UV absorbance on a Nanodrop 2000c.

Here the chain combines TRBV9 and TRBJ1-2; 5 matching bases give a weak D call of TRBD1. Sequencing was done on a sample of memory CD4+ T cells from PBMCs. The cell subset or site label of this sample denotes: CD45RA-negative fraction. The clonotype originates from a man younger than 35 in good health. Some clones in this sample may be carry-over from other donors' samples. The CDR3 reads as follows: CASSEGGGQGYTF. The sequenced DNA: TGTGCCAGCAGCGAGGGCGGGGGTCAAGGCTACACCTTC.